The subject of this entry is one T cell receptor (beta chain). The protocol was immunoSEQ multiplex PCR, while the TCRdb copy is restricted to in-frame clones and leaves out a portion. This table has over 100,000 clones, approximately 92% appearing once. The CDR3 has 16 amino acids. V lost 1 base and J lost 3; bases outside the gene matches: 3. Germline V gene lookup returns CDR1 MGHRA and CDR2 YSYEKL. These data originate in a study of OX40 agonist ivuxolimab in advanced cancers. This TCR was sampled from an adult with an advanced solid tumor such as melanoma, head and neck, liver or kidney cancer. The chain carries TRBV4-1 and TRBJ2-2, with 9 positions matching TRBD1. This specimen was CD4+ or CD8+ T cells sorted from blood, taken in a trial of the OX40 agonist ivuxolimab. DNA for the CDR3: TGCGCCAGCAGCCAAGGGGGGACAGGGTACACCGGGGAGCTGTTTTTT. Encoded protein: CASSQGGTGYTGELFF.